The next 13 T cell receptor beta chains were all read from a single sample in a study of T cells after posttransplantation cyclophosphamide (dated by TCRdb to the mid-2010s). The treatment or condition label for this specimen denotes: high-dose cyclophosphamide on days +3 and +4 as single-agent GVHD prophylaxis. For conditioning, the PTCy patients got busulfan and fludarabine, then a related or unrelated marrow graft, followed by cyclophosphamide on days +3 and +4. Libraries were built with the immunoSEQ multiplex PCR assay. The immuneACCESS repertoire file appears here via TCRdb, limited to in-frame rearrangements. These files lack a portion of the clones; in checked studies, under half of the deficit traces to unresolved V genes, and the cause of the others is not known. The sample data list around 2,000 clones, and about 80% of these were observed just once. Under 20% of the sample rests with the top ten.

The sample consisted of PBMCs, taken roughly 280 days after allogeneic stem cell transplant with posttransplant cyclophosphamide. The origin of the receptors is a young adult male patient who received an allogeneic stem cell transplant from a related donor, was CMV-positive, and had acute GVHD only. After a transplant, the donor of the graft may account for some T cells.

The chain links TRBV9 to TRBJ1-1, with D hard to call. The CDR3 contains 14 residues. V lost 0 bases, J lost 1 base, and 7 bases lay in between. Germline CDR1 is SGDLS and CDR2 is YYNGEE. The CDR3 is CASSVDLGNTEAFF. CDR3 DNA: TGTGCCAGCAGCGTAGATCTAGGGAACACTGAAGCTTTCTTT.

On this clone itself: In the same sample, other DNA sequences code for this CDR3. The gene calls are TRBV7-2 and TRBJ1-6; D gene unclear. The V end was cut by 1 base, the J end by 13 bases, with 14 bases between. The germline gives CDR1 SGHTA, CDR2 FQGNSA. The CDR3 has 14 amino acids. CDR3 coding DNA: TGTGCCAGCAGCTTAGAGCGGGAGAGCTCCCCCCTCCACTTT. It translates to CASSLERESSPLHF. Combining the CDR3 with reference TRBV7-2 and TRBJ1-6 gives the whole variable domain GAGVSQSPSNKVTEKGKDVELRCDPISGHTALYWYRQSLGQGLEFLIYFQGNSAPDKSGLPSDRFSAERTGGSVSTLTIQRTQQEDSAVYLCASSLERESSPLHFGNGTRLTVT.

The chain employs TRBV19 and TRBJ1-1; D uncertain. Trimming shortened V by 0 bases and J by 6 bases, and 8 bases separated the two germline ends. From germline, CDR1 is LNHDA and CDR2 SQIVND (reference sequence). The CDR3 runs 13 residues. Written as DNA, the CDR3 is TGTGCCAGTAGTATAGAATCAAGCGCTGAAGCTTTCTTT. This encodes CASSIESSAEAFF.

This clone showed up just a few times. This sample also contains other DNA sequences that code for the same CDR3. The chain couples TRBV7-2 to TRBJ2-7, with D uncertain. In germline, CDR1 is SGHTA, CDR2 FQGNSA. The CDR3 extends over 12 amino acids. The germline V and J ends were trimmed by 2 bases and 4 bases, with 6 bases remaining between them. The DNA of the CDR3 is TGTGCCAGCAGCTTATCCGCGTACGAGCAGTACTTC. This encodes CASSLSAYEQYF.

V and J are TRBV2 and TRBJ2-1; D unresolved. V lost 6 bases to trimming and J lost 0 bases, with 6 bases between them. In germline, CDR1 is SNHLY, CDR2 FYNNEI. The CDR3 extends over 13 amino acids. Here the CDR3 DNA reads TGTGCCAGCAGGGTGAGCTCCTACAATGAGCAGTTCTTC. Translating gives CASRVSSYNEQFF.

This rearrangement joins TRBV19 to TRBJ1-3; D is perhaps TRBD1 (6 bases). This CDR3 is built from 13 residues. Germline CDR1 and CDR2: LNHDA and SQIVND (reference sequence). With 5 bases removed from V and 5 bases from J, the gap between germline ends came to 10 bases. Written as DNA, the CDR3 is TGTGCCAGTAGTCTCCGGGACAGAAACACCATATATTTT. Translating gives CASSLRDRNTIYF.

This rearrangement joins TRBV11-1 to TRBJ1-1; D perhaps matches TRBD1 (5 bases). Per germline, CDR1 SGHAT and CDR2 FQDESV (reference sequence). The CDR3 runs 14 residues. V was clipped by 5 bases and J by 1 base, with 11 bases between them. Here the CDR3 DNA reads TGTGCCAGCAGCGACAGTGTACCGAACACTGAAGCTTTCTTT. Translating gives CASSDSVPNTEAFF. Full variable domain (missing parts from reference TRBV11-1 and TRBJ1-1): EAEVAQSPRYKITEKSQAVAFWCDPISGHATLYWYRQILGQGPELLVQFQDESVVDDSQLPKDRFSAERLKGVDSTLKIQPAELGDSAMYLCASSDSVPNTEAFFGQGTRLTVV.

The chain combines TRBV7-9 with TRBJ1-2; 9 positions match TRBD1. Trimming removed 1 base from V and 4 bases from J; junction bases left unmatched: 10. Germline assignment: CDR1 SEHNR and CDR2 FQNEAQ (reference sequence). The CDR3 runs to 17 residues. The CDR3 coding sequence is TGTGCCAGCAGCTTAGAGAGGGACAGGGCTCTCCTCTATGGCTACACCTTC. As protein: CASSLERDRALLYGYTF.

The CDR3 sequence is CASSRTGATNEKLFF. The CDR3 DNA sequence: TGTGCCAGCAGCCGAACAGGCGCAACTAATGAAAAACTGTTTTTT. The chain couples TRBV28 to TRBJ1-4; a possible D gene is TRBD1 (5 bases). This CDR3 is 15 amino acids long. V lost 6 bases and J 0 bases, leaving 11 bases between the germline ends. The germline CDR1 and CDR2 sequences are MDHEN and SYDVKM.

By share of the sample, this clone is large. The V gene is TRBV10-3, the J gene TRBJ1-6; D unresolved. The CDR3 consists of 13 residues. CDR1 is ENHRY, CDR2 SYGVKD, per germline. Trimming removed 4 bases at V and 13 bases at J, with 14 bases between. The CDR3: CAISVGGSSPLHF. CDR3 bases: TGTGCCATCAGTGTTGGCGGCTCATCGCCCCTCCACTTT.

This clone was found a few times. The J gene is TRBJ2-3, the V gene TRBV10-3; tentative D call: TRBD2 (5 bases). V dropped 5 bases and J dropped 4 bases, with 10 bases sitting between them. The germline V gene encodes CDR1 ENHRY and CDR2 SYGVKD. CDR3 size: 13 residues. As DNA, the CDR3 is TGTGCCATCAGTCGGGAAAAGGCAGATACGCAGTATTTT. Its protein is CAISREKADTQYF.

There are a few counts of this clone. The rearrangement links TRBV5-1 to TRBJ1-2; no clear D gene. The CDR3 has 16 amino acids. CDR1 is SGHRS and CDR2 is YFSETQ in the germline V gene. V gave up 0 bases and J gave up 5 bases, with 17 bases separating them. The CDR3 here is CASSLARGLSSYGYTF. CDR3 coding DNA: TGCGCCAGCAGCTTGGCGCGAGGACTGTCGTCATATGGCTACACCTTC. The full variable domain, its missing parts supplied by reference TRBV5-1 and TRBJ1-2, is KAGVTQTPRYLIKTRGQQVTLSCSPISGHRSVSWYQQTPGQGLQFLFEYFSETQRNKGNFPGRFSGRQFSNSRSEMNVSTLELGDSALYLCASSLARGLSSYGYTFGSGTRLTVV.

The V gene is TRBV4-3, the J gene TRBJ2-3; 10 bases are a match to TRBD2. With 4 bases clipped from V and 2 bases from J, the junction kept 3 bases outside the gene matches. Germline V gives CDR1 LGHNA, CDR2 YSLEER. This CDR3 is 15 amino acids long. In nucleotides, the CDR3 is TGCGCCAGCAGCCCGACTAGCGGGCACACAGATACGCAGTATTTT. It specifies CASSPTSGHTDTQYF.